The clone carrying this T cell receptor (beta chain) occurred once. Here immunoSEQ multiplex PCR was the method, and the copy in TCRdb shows in-frame clones only, minus some. Seen here are 75,000 to 95,000 clones, under 80% observed once, and the top ten hold 3% to 4.5%. This entry comes from a study of blood T cell repertoires in COVID-19. Overall study context: T cells, B-cell-depleted T cells, or PBMCs supplied cDNA or gDNA.

V gave up 7 bases and J gave up 0 bases, with 10 bases separating them. This CDR3 has 12 amino acids. The germline CDR1 and CDR2 sequences are SQVTM and ANQGSEA. The clonotype originates from a man between 65 and 80 years old with COVID-19, enrolled during active disease. This chain links TRBV29-1 with TRBJ2-7, with D perhaps matching TRBD2 (5 bases). The sample taken for sequencing was peripheral blood. This chain's CDR3 is CSGTGSSYEQYF. The CDR3 coding sequence is TGCAGCGGTACTGGGAGCTCCTACGAGCAGTACTTC.